A selection of T cell receptor beta chains follows, all from one sample in a study of T cell repertoires in cytomegalovirus infection. TCRdb recomputed calls from the reads with MiXCR, one row per CDR3 protein. This sample carries 150,000 to 200,000 distinct CDR3 sequences, 14% of them seen once, and the ten largest clones take roughly 30%. Source material: PBMCs. These receptors originate from a human donor in good health (CMV status not recorded). Some clones in this sample may be carry-over from other donors' samples. CDR3s include the opening cysteine and the closing phenylalanine or tryptophan. The D gene is left open where the match is weak. Expanded clones are given a class, and other clones once, few, many or no size at all.

-	TRBV7-2	many	TRBJ1-3	CASSLGFSGGNTIYF	TGTGCCAGCAGCTTAGGGTTCAGCGGGGGAAACACCATATATTTT
TRBD1	TRBV28	-	TRBJ1-1	CASSRDRGSGTEAFF	TGTGCCAGCAGCCGCGACAGGGGAAGTGGGACTGAAGCTTTCTTT
-	TRBV6-6	few	TRBJ2-7	CASGGLGNEQYF	TGTGCCAGCGGGGGCCTGGGAAACGAGCAGTACTTC
-	TRBV29-1	once	TRBJ1-5	CSVLGGYNQPHHF	TGCAGCGTTCTCGGGGGATACAATCAGCCCCATCATTTT
TRBD2	TRBV5-1	few	TRBJ2-5	CASSLSLAGVQETQYF	TGCGCCAGCAGCTTGAGTTTAGCGGGGGTTCAAGAGACCCAGTACTTC
TRBD1	TRBV29-1	few	TRBJ2-1	CSVGTGANEWVYNEQFF	TGCAGCGTCGGGACAGGGGCTAACGAATGGGTCTACAATGAGCAGTTCTTC
-	TRBV19	few	TRBJ1-1	CASSITGREAFF	TGTGCCAGTAGTATCACGGGCCGTGAAGCTTTCTTT
-	TRBV5-1	-	TRBJ2-7	CASSPGTRSTYEQYF	TGCGCCAGCAGCCCCGGGACCCGCTCCACCTACGAGCAGTACTTC
TRBD2	TRBV20-1	many	TRBJ2-1	CSARTGLADSYNEQFF	TGCAGTGCTAGGACCGGACTAGCGGACTCCTACAATGAGCAGTTCTTC
TRBD1	TRBV7-1	-	TRBJ2-6	CVSSSYRGRGGANVLTF	TGTGTCAGCAGCTCCTACAGGGGGCGCGGTGGGGCCAACGTCCTGACTTTC
TRBD1	TRBV20-1	-	TRBJ2-1	CSAPTGTVTLGPYNEQFF	TGCAGTGCGCCGACCGGGACAGTGACTTTGGGCCCCTACAATGAGCAGTTCTTC
TRBD2	TRBV6-4	-	TRBJ2-1	CASSERGTSGGTSYNEQFF	TGTGCCAGCAGTGAAAGGGGCACTAGCGGGGGGACTTCCTACAATGAGCAGTTCTTC
TRBD1	TRBV20-1	few	TRBJ1-5	CSASSSGQAYSNQPQHF	TGCAGTGCTTCTTCTTCTGGACAGGCATATAGCAATCAGCCCCAGCATTTT
-	TRBV7-2	many	TRBJ1-4	CASSPSSALEKLFF	TGTGCCAGCAGCCCATCATCAGCTCTAGAAAAACTGTTTTTT
TRBD2	TRBV28	-	TRBJ2-7	CASSLIAGGQNEQYF	TGTGCCAGCAGTTTAATAGCGGGAGGGCAGAACGAGCAGTACTTC
-	TRBV7-6	many	TRBJ1-1	CASSEQGSMNTEAFF	TGTGCCAGCAGCGAGCAGGGATCCATGAACACTGAAGCTTTCTTT
-	TRBV2	-	TRBJ2-7	CASSDLGAEQYF	TGTGCCAGCAGTGACCTTGGGGCCGAGCAGTACTTC
-	TRBV7-4	-	TRBJ2-1	CASSPPSYEQFF	TGTGCCAGCAGCCCCCCCTCGTATGAGCAGTTCTTC
-	TRBV7-9	many	TRBJ2-7	CASSLEFDEQYF	TGTGCCAGCAGCTTAGAGTTCGACGAGCAGTACTTC
TRBD2	TRBV29-1	few	TRBJ2-5	CSVEYRNSGAQETQYF	TGCAGCGTTGAATATCGGAATAGCGGGGCCCAAGAGACCCAGTACTTC
TRBD1	TRBV20-1	once	TRBJ2-1	CSASPGTVRPNEQFF	TGCAGTGCTAGCCCCGGGACAGTCCGTCCTAATGAGCAGTTCTTC
TRBD2	TRBV29-1	many	TRBJ2-1	CSGQRLAAEQFF	TGCAGCGGACAGCGACTAGCCGCTGAGCAGTTCTTC
-	TRBV28	-	TRBJ2-7	CASSFSRGSSYEQYF	TGTGCCAGCAGTTTTAGCAGGGGATCGTCCTACGAGCAGTACTTC
TRBD2	TRBV7-3	many	TRBJ2-1	CASSFSGIDYNEQFF	TGTGCCAGCAGCTTTAGCGGGATAGACTACAATGAGCAGTTCTTC
-	TRBV19	-	TRBJ1-5	CASSMWEGWPSNQPQHF	TGTGCCAGTAGTATGTGGGAAGGGTGGCCAAGCAATCAGCCCCAGCATTTT
-	TRBV6-1	many	TRBJ2-7	CASEGGTMREQYF	TGTGCCAGCGAAGGGGGTACAATGAGGGAGCAGTACTTC
TRBD2	TRBV12-3/TRBV12-4	few	TRBJ2-5	CASSLREGETQYF	TGTGCCAGCAGTTTGCGGGAGGGAGAGACCCAGTACTTC
TRBD1	TRBV28	few	TRBJ1-2	CASSSPPQGGGYTF	TGTGCCAGCAGTTCCCCCCCCCAGGGGGGCGGCTACACCTTC
-	TRBV28	few	TRBJ1-2	CASSLQAYGYTF	TGTGCCAGCAGTCTCCAGGCCTATGGCTACACCTTC
TRBD1	TRBV28	few	TRBJ2-7	CASTQGVEGEQYF	TGTGCCAGCACCCAGGGGGTGGAAGGCGAGCAGTACTTC
-	TRBV7-9	many	TRBJ2-3	CASSLRAARTDTQYF	TGTGCCAGCAGCTTACGGGCAGCCCGCACAGATACGCAGTATTTT